This entry concerns a single T cell receptor (beta chain). The sample originates from a study of technical replicates of blood from several donors. From germline, CDR1 is SNHLY and CDR2 FYNNEI. The CDR3 runs 13 residues. V was pared by 4 bases and J by 6 bases, with 5 bases of the junction left unmatched. TCRdb keeps only in-frame clones here, not all; method: immunoSEQ multiplex PCR. The table includes some 80,000 clones, around 97% detected once. Specimen: T cells isolated from PBMCs. The TCR sequence derives from a human donor in good health. The chain has TRBV2 and TRBJ1-1; 7 positions match TRBD1. This CDR3 is CASSVARGSEAFF. The CDR3 DNA sequence: TGTGCCAGCAGTGTTGCCAGGGGGTCTGAAGCTTTCTTT.